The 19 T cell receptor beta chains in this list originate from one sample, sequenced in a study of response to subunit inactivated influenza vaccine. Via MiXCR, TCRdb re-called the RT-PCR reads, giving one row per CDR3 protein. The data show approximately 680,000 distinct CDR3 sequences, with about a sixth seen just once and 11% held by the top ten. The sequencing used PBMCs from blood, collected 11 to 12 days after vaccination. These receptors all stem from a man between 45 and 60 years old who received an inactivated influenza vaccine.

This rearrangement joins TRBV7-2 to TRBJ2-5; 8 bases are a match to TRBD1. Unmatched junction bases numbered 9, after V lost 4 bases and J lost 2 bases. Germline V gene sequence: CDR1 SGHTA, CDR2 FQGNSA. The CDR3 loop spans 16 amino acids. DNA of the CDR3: TGTGCCAGCAGCTCCGGTACGGACAGGGCACAAGAGACCCAGTACTTC. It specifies CASSSGTDRAQETQYF.

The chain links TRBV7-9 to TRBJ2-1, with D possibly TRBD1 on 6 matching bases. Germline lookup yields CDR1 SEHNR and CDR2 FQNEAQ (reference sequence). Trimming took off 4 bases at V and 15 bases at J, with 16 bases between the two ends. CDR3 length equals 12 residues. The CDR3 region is CASSYTPQGGFF. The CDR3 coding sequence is TGTGCCAGCAGCTACACTCCACAGGGTGGGTTCTTC.

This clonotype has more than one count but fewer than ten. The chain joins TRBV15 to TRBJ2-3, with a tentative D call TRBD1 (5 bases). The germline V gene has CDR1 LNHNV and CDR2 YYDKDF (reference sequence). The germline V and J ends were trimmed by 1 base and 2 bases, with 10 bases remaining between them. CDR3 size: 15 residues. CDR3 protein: CATSRGGGYTDTQYF. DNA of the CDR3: TGTGCCACCAGCAGAGGGGGCGGATACACAGATACGCAGTATTTT.

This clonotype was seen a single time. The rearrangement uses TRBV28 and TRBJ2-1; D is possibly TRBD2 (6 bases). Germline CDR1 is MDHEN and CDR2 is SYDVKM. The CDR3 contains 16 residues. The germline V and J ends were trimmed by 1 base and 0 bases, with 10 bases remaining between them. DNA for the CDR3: TGTGCCAGCAGTTTATCGGTCGGGAGCTCCTACAATGAGCAGTTCTTC. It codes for CASSLSVGSSYNEQFF.

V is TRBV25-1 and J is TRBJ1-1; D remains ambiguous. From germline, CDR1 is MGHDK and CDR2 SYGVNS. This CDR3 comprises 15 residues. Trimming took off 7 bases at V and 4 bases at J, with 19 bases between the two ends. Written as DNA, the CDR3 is TGTGCCAGCAACGGAGGAACCGTCGGTGGCACTGAAGCTTTCTTT. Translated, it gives CASNGGTVGGTEAFF.

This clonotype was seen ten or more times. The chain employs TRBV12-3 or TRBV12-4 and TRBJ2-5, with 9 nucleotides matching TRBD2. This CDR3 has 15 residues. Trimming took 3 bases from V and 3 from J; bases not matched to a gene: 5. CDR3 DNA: TGTGCCAGCAGTTTTCAGACTAGCGGTAAAGAGACCCAGTACTTC. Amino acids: CASSFQTSGKETQYF.

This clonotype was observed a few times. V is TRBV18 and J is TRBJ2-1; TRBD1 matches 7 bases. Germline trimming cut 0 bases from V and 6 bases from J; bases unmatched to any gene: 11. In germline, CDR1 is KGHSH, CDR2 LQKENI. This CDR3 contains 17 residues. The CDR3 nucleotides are TGTGCCAGCTCACCACCGAACACAGGGGTTCTTCGCAATGAGCAGTTCTTC. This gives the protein CASSPPNTGVLRNEQFF.

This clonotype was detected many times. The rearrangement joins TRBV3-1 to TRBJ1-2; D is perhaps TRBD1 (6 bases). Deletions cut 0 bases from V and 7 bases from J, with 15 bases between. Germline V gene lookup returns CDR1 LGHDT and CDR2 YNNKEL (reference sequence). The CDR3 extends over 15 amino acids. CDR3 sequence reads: CASSQDPGVVVGYTF. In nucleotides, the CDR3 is TGTGCCAGCAGCCAAGATCCAGGGGTGGTTGTTGGCTACACCTTC.

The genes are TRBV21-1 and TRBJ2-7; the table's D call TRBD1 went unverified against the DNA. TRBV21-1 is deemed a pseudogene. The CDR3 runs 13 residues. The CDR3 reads CASSNRPFYEQYF. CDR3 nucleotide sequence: TGTGCCAGCAGCAACCGCCCGTTCTACGAGCAGTACTTC.

The CDR3 nucleotides are TGTGCCAGCAGTGCCACTAGCGGGGGGGCTGGAGAGCAGTTCTTC. This gives the protein CASSATSGGAGEQFF. The J gene is TRBJ2-1, the V gene TRBV6-1; 13 positions match TRBD2. This CDR3 region has 15 residues. Germline CDR1 and CDR2: MNHNS and SASEGT. Unmatched junction bases numbered 7, after V lost 4 bases and J lost 10 bases.

CDR3 nucleotides: TGTGCCAGCAGCATACGGGACAGGGGGCGTCAGACCCAGTACTTC. Its translation: CASSIRDRGRQTQYF. This chain joins TRBV7-2 and TRBJ2-5; 12 positions agree with TRBD1. The CDR3 consists of 15 residues. Germline V CDR1 and CDR2: SGHTA, FQGNSA. The junction had 7 bases not matched to a gene; V was cut back by 5 bases and J by 6 bases. The entire variable domain, with the rest obtained from reference TRBV7-2 and TRBJ2-5, is as follows: GAGVSQSPSNKVTEKGKDVELRCDPISGHTALYWYRQSLGQGLEFLIYFQGNSAPDKSGLPSDRFSAERTGGSVSTLTIQRTQQEDSAVYLCASSIRDRGRQTQYFGPGTRLLVL.

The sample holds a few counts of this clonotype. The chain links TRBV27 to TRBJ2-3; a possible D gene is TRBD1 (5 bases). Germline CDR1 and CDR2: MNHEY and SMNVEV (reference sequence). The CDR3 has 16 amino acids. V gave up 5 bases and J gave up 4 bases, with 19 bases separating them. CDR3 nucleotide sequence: TGTGCCAGCAGTCCGTCTGGGGCCTACCGCGCAGATACGCAGTATTTT. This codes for CASSPSGAYRADTQYF.

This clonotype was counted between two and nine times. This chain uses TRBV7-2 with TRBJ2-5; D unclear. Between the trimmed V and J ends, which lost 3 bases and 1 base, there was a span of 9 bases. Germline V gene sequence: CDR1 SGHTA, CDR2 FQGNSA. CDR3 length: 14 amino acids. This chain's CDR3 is CASSFTGPQETQYF. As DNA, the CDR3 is TGTGCCAGCAGCTTTACCGGGCCCCAAGAGACCCAGTACTTC.

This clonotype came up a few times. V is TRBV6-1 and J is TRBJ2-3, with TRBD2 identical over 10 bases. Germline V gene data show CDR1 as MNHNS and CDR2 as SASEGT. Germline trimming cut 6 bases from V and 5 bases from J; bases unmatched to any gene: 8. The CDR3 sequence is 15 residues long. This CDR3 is CASRSSGGAKDTQYF. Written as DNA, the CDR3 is TGTGCCAGCAGATCCAGCGGGGGGGCCAAAGATACGCAGTATTTT.

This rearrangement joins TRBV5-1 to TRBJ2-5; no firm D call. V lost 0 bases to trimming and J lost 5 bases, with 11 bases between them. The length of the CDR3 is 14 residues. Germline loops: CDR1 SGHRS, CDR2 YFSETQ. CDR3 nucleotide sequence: TGCGCCAGCAGCTTGGAGGCACTTGGGGAGACCCAGTACTTC. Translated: CASSLEALGETQYF.

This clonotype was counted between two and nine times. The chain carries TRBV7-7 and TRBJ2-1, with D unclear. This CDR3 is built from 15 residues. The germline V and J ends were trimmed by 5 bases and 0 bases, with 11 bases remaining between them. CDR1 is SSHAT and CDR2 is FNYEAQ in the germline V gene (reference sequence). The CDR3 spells CASSRGQDSYNEQFF. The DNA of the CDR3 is TGTGCCAGCAGCCGAGGTCAGGACTCCTACAATGAGCAGTTCTTC.

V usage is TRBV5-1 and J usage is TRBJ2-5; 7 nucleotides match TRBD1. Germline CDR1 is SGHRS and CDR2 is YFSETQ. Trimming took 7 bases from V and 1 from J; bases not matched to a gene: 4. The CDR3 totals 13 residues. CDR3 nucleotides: TGCGCCAGCCAGGACAGGCCCCAAGAGACCCAGTACTTC. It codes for CASQDRPQETQYF.

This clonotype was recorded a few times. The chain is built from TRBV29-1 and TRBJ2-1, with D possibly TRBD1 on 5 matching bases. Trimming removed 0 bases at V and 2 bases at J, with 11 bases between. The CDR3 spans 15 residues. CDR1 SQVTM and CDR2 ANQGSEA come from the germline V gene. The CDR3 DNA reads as TGCAGCGTTGAAGATCAGGGAAGACCCTACAATGAGCAGTTCTTC. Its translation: CSVEDQGRPYNEQFF.

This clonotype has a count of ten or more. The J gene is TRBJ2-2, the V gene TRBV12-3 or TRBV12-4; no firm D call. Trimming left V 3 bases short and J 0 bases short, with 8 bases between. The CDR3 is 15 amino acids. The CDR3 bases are TGTGCCAGCAGTTTCTTCATCGCGAACACCGGGGAGCTGTTTTTT. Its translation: CASSFFIANTGELFF.